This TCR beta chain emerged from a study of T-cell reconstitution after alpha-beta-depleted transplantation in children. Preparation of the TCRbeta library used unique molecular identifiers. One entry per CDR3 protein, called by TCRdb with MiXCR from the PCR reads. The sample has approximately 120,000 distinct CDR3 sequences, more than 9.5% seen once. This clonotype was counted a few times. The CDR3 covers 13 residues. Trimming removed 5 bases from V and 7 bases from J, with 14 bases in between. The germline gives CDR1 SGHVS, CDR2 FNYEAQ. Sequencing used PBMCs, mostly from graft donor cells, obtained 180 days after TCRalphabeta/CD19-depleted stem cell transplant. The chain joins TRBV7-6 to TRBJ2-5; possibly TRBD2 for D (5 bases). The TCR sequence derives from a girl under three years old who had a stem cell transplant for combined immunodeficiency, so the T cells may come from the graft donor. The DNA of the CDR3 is TGTGCCAGCAGCCCGGACTTTCTGGGGACCCAGTACTTC. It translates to CASSPDFLGTQYF.